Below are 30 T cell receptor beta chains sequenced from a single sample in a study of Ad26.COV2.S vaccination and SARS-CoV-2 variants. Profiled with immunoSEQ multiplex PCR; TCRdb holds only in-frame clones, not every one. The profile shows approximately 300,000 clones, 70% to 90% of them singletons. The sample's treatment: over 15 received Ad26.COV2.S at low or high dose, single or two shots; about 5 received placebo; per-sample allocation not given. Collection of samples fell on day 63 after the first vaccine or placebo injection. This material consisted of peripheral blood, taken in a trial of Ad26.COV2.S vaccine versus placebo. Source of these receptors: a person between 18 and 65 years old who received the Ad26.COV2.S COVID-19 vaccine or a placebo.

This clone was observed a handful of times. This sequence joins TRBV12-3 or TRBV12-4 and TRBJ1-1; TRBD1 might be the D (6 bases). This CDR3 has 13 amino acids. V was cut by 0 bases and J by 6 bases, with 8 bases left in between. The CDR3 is CASSLAGTSEAFF. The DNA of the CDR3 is TGTGCCAGCAGTTTAGCCGGGACATCTGAAGCTTTCTTT.

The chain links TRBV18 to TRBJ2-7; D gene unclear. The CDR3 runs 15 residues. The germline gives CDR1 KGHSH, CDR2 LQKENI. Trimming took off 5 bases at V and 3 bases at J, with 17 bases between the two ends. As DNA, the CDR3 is TGTGCCAGCTCAACCAGGCAGACCCAAGTCTACGAGCAGTACTTC. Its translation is CASSTRQTQVYEQYF.

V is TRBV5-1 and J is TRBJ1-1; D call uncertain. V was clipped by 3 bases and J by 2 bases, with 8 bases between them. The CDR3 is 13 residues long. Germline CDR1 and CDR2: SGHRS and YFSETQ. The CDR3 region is CASSSGPNTEAFF. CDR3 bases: TGCGCCAGCAGCTCTGGGCCAAACACTGAAGCTTTCTTT.

The CDR3 DNA reads TGCAGTGTTACGCGCACAGATACGCAGTATTTT. Translated: CSVTRTDTQYF. The genes are TRBV20-1 and TRBJ2-3; D unresolved. Germline CDR1 DFQATT, CDR2 SNEGSKA (reference sequence). V lost 7 bases and J lost 1, with 6 bases in between. This CDR3 has 11 amino acids.

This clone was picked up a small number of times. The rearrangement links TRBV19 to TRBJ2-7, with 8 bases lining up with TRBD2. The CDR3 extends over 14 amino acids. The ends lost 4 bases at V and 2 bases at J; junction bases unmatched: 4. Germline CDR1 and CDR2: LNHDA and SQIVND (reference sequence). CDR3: CASSSTSGAYEQYF. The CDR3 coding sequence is TGTGCCAGTAGTAGTACTAGCGGAGCCTACGAGCAGTACTTC. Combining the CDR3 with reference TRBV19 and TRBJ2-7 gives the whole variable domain DGGITQSPKYLFRKEGQNVTLSCEQNLNHDAMYWYRQDPGQGLRLIYYSQIVNDFQKGDIAEGYSVSREKKESFPLTVTSAQKNPTAFYLCASSSTSGAYEQYFGPGTRLTVT.

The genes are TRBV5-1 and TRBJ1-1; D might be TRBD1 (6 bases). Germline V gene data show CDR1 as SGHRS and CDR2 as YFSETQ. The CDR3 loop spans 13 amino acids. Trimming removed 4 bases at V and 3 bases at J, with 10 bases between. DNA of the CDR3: TGCGCCAGCAGCATGACAGGCGACACTGAAGCTTTCTTT. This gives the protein CASSMTGDTEAFF.

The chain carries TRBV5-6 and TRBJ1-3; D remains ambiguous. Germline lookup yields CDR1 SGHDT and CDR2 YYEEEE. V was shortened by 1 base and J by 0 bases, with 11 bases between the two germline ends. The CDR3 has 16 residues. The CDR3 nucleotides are TGTGCCAGCAGCTTGAACTTAGCGGCCTCTGGAAACACCATATATTTT. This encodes CASSLNLAASGNTIYF.

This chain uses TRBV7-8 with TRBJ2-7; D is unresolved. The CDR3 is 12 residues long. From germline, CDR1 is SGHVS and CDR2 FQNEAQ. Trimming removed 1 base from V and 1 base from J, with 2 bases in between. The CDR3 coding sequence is TGTGCCAGCAGCTTAGGTTCCTACGAGCAGTACTTC. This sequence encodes CASSLGSYEQYF.

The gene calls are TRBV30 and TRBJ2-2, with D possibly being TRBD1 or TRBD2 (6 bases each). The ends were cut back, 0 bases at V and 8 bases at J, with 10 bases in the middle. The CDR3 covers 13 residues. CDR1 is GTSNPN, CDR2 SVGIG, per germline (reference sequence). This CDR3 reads CAWSVWGAGELFF. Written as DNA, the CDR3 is TGTGCCTGGAGTGTATGGGGGGCTGGGGAGCTGTTTTTT.

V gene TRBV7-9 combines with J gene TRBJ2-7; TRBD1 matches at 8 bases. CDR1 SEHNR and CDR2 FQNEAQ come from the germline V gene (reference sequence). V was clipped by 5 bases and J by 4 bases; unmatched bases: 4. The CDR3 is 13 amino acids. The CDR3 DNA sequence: TGTGCCAGCAGCCCGGGACAGGTTTACGAGCAGTACTTC. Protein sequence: CASSPGQVYEQYF. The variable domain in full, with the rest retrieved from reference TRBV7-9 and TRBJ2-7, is DTGVSQNPRHKITKRGQNVTFRCDPISEHNRLYWYRQTLGQGPEFLTYFQNEAQLEKSRLLSDRFSAERPKGSFSTLEIQRTEQGDSAMYLCASSPGQVYEQYFGPGTRLTVT.

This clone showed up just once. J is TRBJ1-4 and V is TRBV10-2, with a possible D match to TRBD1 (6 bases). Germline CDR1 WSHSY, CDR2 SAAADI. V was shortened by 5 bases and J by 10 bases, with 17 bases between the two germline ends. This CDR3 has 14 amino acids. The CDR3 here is CASSSGRGIGKLFF. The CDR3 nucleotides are TGCGCCAGCAGTTCCGGGAGGGGGATCGGAAAACTGTTTTTT.

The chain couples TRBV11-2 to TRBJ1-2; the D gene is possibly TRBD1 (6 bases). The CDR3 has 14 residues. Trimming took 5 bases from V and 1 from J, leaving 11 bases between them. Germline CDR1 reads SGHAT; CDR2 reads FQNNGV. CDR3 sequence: CASSGGLGNYGYTF. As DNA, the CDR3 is TGTGCCAGCAGCGGGGGCCTCGGTAACTATGGCTACACCTTC.

The CDR3 DNA sequence: TGTGCCAGCACCCCTCGGCGGACAGGGTACCACGAGCAGTACTTC. It translates to CASTPRRTGYHEQYF. The chain employs TRBV28 and TRBJ2-7, with 8 bases lining up with TRBD1. After removal of 7 bases from V and 5 bases from J, the junction contained 13 bases not matched to a gene. Germline-derived CDR1 and CDR2 are MDHEN and SYDVKM. This CDR3 contains 15 residues.

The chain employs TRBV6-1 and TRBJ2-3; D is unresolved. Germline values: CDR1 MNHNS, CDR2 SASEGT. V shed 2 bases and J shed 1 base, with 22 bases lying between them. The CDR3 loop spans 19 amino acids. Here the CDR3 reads CASSENYRMNWGRTDTQYF. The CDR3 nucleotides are TGTGCCAGCAGTGAAAATTACCGTATGAACTGGGGTCGCACAGATACGCAGTATTTT.

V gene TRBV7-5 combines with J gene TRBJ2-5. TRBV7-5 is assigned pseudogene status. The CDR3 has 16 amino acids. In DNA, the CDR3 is TGTGTCAGAAGCTTAGGCTGGGACCGTCAGGTGGAGACCCAGTACTTC. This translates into CVRSLGWDRQVETQYF.

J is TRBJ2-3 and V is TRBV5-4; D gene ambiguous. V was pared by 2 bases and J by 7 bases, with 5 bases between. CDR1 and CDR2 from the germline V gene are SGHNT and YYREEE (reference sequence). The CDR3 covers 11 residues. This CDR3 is CASSFMNTQYF. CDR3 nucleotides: TGTGCCAGCAGCTTTATGAATACGCAGTATTTT.

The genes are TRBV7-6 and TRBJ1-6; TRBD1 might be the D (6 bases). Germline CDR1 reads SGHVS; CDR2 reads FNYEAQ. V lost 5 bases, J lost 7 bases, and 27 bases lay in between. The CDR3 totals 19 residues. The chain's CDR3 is CASSRRTVHGPLGNSPLHF. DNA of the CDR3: TGTGCCAGCAGCCGCCGGACAGTACACGGCCCACTGGGGAATTCACCCCTCCACTTT.

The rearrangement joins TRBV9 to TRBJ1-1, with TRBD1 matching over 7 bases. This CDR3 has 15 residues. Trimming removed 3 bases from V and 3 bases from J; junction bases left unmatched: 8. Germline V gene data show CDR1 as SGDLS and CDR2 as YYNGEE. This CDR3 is CASSGHRGGYTEAFF. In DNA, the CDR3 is TGTGCCAGCAGCGGCCACAGGGGCGGATACACTGAAGCTTTCTTT.

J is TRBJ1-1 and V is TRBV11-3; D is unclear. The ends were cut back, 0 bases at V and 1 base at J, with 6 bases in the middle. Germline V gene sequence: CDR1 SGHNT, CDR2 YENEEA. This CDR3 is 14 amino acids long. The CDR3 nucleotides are TGTGCCAGCAGCTTAGACAGACCGAACACTGAAGCTTTCTTT. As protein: CASSLDRPNTEAFF.

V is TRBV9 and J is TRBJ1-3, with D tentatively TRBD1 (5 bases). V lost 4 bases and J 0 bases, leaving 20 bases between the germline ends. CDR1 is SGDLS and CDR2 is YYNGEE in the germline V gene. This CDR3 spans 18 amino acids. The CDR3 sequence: CASSPRDPFLPSGNTIYF. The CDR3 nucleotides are TGTGCCAGCAGCCCCCGGGACCCGTTTTTACCCTCTGGAAACACCATATATTTT.

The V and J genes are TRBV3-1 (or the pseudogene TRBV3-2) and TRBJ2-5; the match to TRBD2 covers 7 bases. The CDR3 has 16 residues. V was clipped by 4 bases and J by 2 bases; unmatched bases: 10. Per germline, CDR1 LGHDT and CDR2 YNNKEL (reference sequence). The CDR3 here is CASSREGQIIQETQYF. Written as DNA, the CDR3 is TGTGCCAGCAGCCGGGAGGGGCAGATAATTCAAGAGACCCAGTACTTC.

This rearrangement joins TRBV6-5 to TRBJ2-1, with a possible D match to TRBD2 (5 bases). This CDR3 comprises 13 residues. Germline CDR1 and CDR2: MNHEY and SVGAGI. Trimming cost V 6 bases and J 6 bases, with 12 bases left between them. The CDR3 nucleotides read TGTGCCAGCAGGGAGAGTGGAGGCAATGAGCAGTTCTTC. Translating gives CASRESGGNEQFF.

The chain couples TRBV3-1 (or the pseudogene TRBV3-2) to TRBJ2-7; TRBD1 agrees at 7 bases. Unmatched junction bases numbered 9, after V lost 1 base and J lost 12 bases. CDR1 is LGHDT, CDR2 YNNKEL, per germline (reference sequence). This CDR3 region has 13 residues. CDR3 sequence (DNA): TGTGCCAGCAGCCAAGGCTCCGGGACAGAGGGGTACTTC. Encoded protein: CASSQGSGTEGYF.

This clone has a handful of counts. The CDR3 reads CATTGGNGNQPQHF. In DNA form, the CDR3 reads TGTGCCACCACGGGGGGGAACGGCAATCAGCCCCAGCATTTT. The genes are TRBV7-9 and TRBJ1-5, with D possibly matching TRBD1 (5 bases). CDR1 is SEHNR and CDR2 is FQNEAQ in the germline V gene (reference sequence). V gave up 10 bases and J gave up 2 bases, with 15 bases separating them. CDR3 length: 14 amino acids.

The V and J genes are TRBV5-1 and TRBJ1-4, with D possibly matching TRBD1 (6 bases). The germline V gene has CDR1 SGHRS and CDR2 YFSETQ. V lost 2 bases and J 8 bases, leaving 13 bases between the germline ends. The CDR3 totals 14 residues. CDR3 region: CASSLNGTPEKLFF. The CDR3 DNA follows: TGCGCCAGCAGCTTAAACGGGACACCAGAAAAACTGTTTTTT.

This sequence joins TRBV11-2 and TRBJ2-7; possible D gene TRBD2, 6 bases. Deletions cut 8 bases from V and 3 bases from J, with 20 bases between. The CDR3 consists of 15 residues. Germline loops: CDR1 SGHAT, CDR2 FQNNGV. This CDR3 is CASSLWDFGGYEQYF. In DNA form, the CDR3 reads TGTGCCAGCTCCCTTTGGGACTTTGGTGGCTACGAGCAGTACTTC.

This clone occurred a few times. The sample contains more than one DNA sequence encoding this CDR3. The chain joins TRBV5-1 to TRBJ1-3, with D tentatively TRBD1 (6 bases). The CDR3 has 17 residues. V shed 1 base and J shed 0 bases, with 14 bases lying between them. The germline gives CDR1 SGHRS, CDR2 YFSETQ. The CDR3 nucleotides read TGCGCCAGCAGCTTGAACAGGGATACGAGCTCTGGAAACACCATATATTTT. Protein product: CASSLNRDTSSGNTIYF.

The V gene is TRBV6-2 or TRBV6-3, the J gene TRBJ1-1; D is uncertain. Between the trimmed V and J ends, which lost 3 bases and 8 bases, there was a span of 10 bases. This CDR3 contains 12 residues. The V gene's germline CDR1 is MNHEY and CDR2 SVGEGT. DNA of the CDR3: TGTGCCAGCAGTTATCTTTTGGCCGAAGCTTTCTTT. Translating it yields CASSYLLAEAFF.

CDR3 coding DNA: TGTGCCAGTAGTATAAGGACTCTCAGCTCCTACGAGCAGTACTTC. Translating gives CASSIRTLSSYEQYF. V usage is TRBV19 and J usage is TRBJ2-7; D may be TRBD2 (5 bases). From germline, CDR1 is LNHDA and CDR2 SQIVND (reference sequence). This CDR3 is built from 15 residues. The ends were cut back, 2 bases at V and 0 bases at J, with 11 bases in the middle.

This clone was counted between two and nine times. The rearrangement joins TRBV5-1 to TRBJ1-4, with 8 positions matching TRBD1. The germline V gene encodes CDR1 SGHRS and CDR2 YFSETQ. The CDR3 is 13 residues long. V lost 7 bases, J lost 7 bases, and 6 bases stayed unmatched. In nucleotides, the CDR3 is TGCGCCAGCGGACCGGACAGGGCTGAAAAACTGTTTTTT. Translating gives CASGPDRAEKLFF.